The source of this TCR beta chain is a study of neurological immune-mediated disorders. Whole-study findings and limits: HTLV-1-associated myelopathy ranked highest for TCR clonal expansion and multiple sclerosis lowest, beneath healthy controls. CDR3 amino acid sequences of expanded clones were not shared across subjects, a result suggesting private repertoires in all groups.

The CDR3 length is 13 residues. Looked up from germline, CDR1 is SGHVS and CDR2 is FNYEAQ. The V and J ends lost 1 base and 7 bases respectively, with 11 bases between them. This clonotype occurred many times. No antigen is known for it. Time point reported: longitudinal time-point 2. 5'RACE with 10-nucleotide random UMIs generated the cDNA. A single run covered 15-18 subjects with over 200 million TCR-beta sequences. TCRdb redid the calling of the 5' RACE reads with MiXCR, one entry per CDR3 protein. In the table there are 55,000 to 65,000 distinct CDR3 sequences, roughly 10% of which are singletons. Sequencing was done on a sample of PBMCs. The clonotype originates from a young man in good health. The J gene is TRBJ2-7, the V gene TRBV7-6, with a tentative D call TRBD2 (5 bases). Here the CDR3 reads CASSLGTDLEQYF. CDR3 nucleotide sequence: TGTGCCAGCAGCTTAGGGACTGACTTGGAGCAGTACTTC.